This entry is about one T cell receptor beta chain. Data came from immunoSEQ multiplex PCR; TCRdb stores just in-frame clones and leaves some out. The sample shows 110,000 to 150,000 clones, around 90% of them seen only once. The data were obtained in a study of CD4+ T cells in melanoma. The receptor was derived from a human donor with melanoma.

The DNA of the CDR3 is TGTGCCAGTAGGGACAGTGACACAGGGGGCACTGAAGCTTTCTTT. It codes for CASRDSDTGGTEAFF. The chain carries TRBV19 and TRBJ1-1, with 8 nucleotides matching TRBD1. From germline, CDR1 is LNHDA and CDR2 SQIVND (reference sequence). Trimming at V came to 6 bases and at J to 4 bases, leaving 10 bases not matched to a gene. The CDR3 is 15 residues long.